These T cell receptor beta chains were read from a single sample in a study of T cells in Graves' hyperthyroidism and ophthalmopathy. TCRdb called the multiplex PCR reads again in MiXCR, with one record for every CDR3 protein. The sample records a few hundred thousand distinct CDR3 sequences, 35% to 55% being singletons. Material: peripheral blood or thyroid tissue (not recorded which). The receptors were gathered from a woman between 18 and 29 years old with Graves' hyperthyroidism. Each CDR3 is given with its conserved first and last residue. Fields, in order: clone size, D gene, V gene, J gene, CDR3 DNA, CDR3 protein. A D gene is named only where the DNA matches it firmly. The size field is filled for only some rows; it gives once, few, many or a size class.

.	.	TRBV2	TRBJ2-7	TGTGCCAGCAGTGGGGCTGTGCCCCGATTCTCCTACGAGCAGTACTTC	CASSGAVPRFSYEQYF
.	TRBD1	TRBV2	TRBJ1-5	TGTGCCAGCAGTGAGGTGGGACAGGGGTATCAGCCCCAGCATTTT	CASSEVGQGYQPQHF
.	.	TRBV29-1	TRBJ2-5	TGCAGCGTTGGGAACAGGGAGACCCAGTACTTC	CSVGNRETQYF
many	.	TRBV5-1	TRBJ1-6	TGCGCCAGCAGCTTGGCCCTACGACCGTATTCACCCCTCCACTTT	CASSLALRPYSPLHF
.	.	TRBV24-1	TRBJ1-2	TGTGCCACCAGTGATCCGGCGGGGGTCTTCGGTTATGGCTACACCTTC	CATSDPAGVFGYGYTF
.	.	TRBV7-2	TRBJ2-7	TGTGCCAGCACCGGAGGAGGAGCGGGCTACGAGCAGTACTTC	CASTGGGAGYEQYF
few	.	TRBV7-9	TRBJ1-2	TGTGCCAGCAGCTTAAATCCCGGGACAAGAGATGGCTACACCTTC	CASSLNPGTRDGYTF
many	.	TRBV29-1	TRBJ1-4	TGCAGCGTTGTGTTGGATAATGAAAAACTGTTTTTT	CSVVLDNEKLFF
many	.	TRBV29-1	TRBJ2-2	TGCAGCGTTGAACCCGCGGGTACCGGGGAGCTGTTTTTT	CSVEPAGTGELFF
.	.	TRBV7-2	TRBJ2-5	TGTGCCAGCAGCTTAGCGCAGGGGACCCAGTACTTC	CASSLAQGTQYF
.	.	TRBV24-1	TRBJ2-6	TGTGCCACCAGTGACCGTGGACACAACTCTGGGGCCAACGTCCTGACTTTC	CATSDRGHNSGANVLTF
.	.	TRBV12-3/TRBV12-4	TRBJ2-2	TGTGCCAGCTGGGTGGGAGTTACCGGGGAGCTGTTTTTT	CASWVGVTGELFF
few	.	TRBV7-8	TRBJ1-1	TGTGCCAGCAGCTTCGGCCGGGAAACTGAAGCTTTCTTT	CASSFGRETEAFF
many	TRBD1	TRBV7-8	TRBJ1-2	TGTGCCAGCAGCTTACCAGGGGGCCTCTATGGCTACACCTTC	CASSLPGGLYGYTF
.	.	TRBV5-1	TRBJ2-2	TGCGCCAGCAGCTTGGGAGAGCGTCGGGGGGAGCTGTTTTTT	CASSLGERRGELFF
.	.	TRBV20-1	TRBJ2-5	TGCAGTGCTGACGGGACACAGTACTTC	CSADGTQYF
many	.	TRBV7-9	TRBJ1-3	TGTGCCAGCAGCTTAGGAGGGAGCGGAAACACCATATATTTT	CASSLGGSGNTIYF
many	TRBD1	TRBV20-1	TRBJ1-5	TGCAGTGCTAGAGATCCGGGACAGGGGTCTCAGCCCCAGCATTTT	CSARDPGQGSQPQHF
.	.	TRBV20-1	TRBJ1-5	TGCAGTGCTAGGAGCCGCCAAGCTAGCAATCAGCCCCAGCATTTT	CSARSRQASNQPQHF
.	.	TRBV7-9	TRBJ2-2	TGTGCCAGCAGCACCGGGGGCGGGGGCGCAATCGGGGAGCTGTTTTTT	CASSTGGGGAIGELFF
.	.	TRBV20-1	TRBJ2-5	TGCAGTGCTCCGCGGGGTCCCCAAGAGACCCAGTACTTC	CSAPRGPQETQYF
.	.	TRBV10-3	TRBJ2-7	TGTGCCAGCAGTTACCTCACAGGGGCGGAGGGCGAGCAGTACTTC	CASSYLTGAEGEQYF
many	.	TRBV12-3/TRBV12-4	TRBJ1-5	TGTGCCAGCAGCCCGCGGGGCAGCAATCAGCCCCAGCATTTT	CASSPRGSNQPQHF
few	.	TRBV2	TRBJ1-2	TGTGCCAGCAGTGAAGGGGAAAGGATCTATGGCTACACCTTC	CASSEGERIYGYTF
.	.	TRBV5-5	TRBJ1-2	TGTGCCAGCAGTTATCGGCTGACAGATAACTATGGCTACACCTTC	CASSYRLTDNYGYTF
.	TRBD1	TRBV10-3	TRBJ2-5	TGTGCCATCAGTACAGGGGCGGAGACCCAGTACTTC	CAISTGAETQYF
.	.	TRBV6-5	TRBJ2-6	TGTGCCAGCAGCTCAGCGGACTACTCTGGGGCCAACGTCCTGACTTTC	CASSSADYSGANVLTF
.	TRBD1	TRBV7-2	TRBJ2-7	TGTGCCAGCAGCTGGGGGGACAGGGGATCTCAGGAGCAGTACTTC	CASSWGDRGSQEQYF
.	TRBD2	TRBV25-1	TRBJ2-7	TGTGCCAGCAGTGCTAGTCGGACTAGCGGTACGGTCGGCGAGCAGTACTTC	CASSASRTSGTVGEQYF
.	.	TRBV20-1	TRBJ1-2	TGCAGTGCTAGGACCCAGGGAAACTATGGCTACACCTTC	CSARTQGNYGYTF
many	TRBD2	TRBV10-3	TRBJ2-7	TGTGCCATCCTAACGAGGGCTAGCGGGAGGGAGTCCTACGAGCAGTACTTC	CAILTRASGRESYEQYF
many	.	TRBV29-1	TRBJ2-2	TGCAGCGTCCTCTCAGAAGCCGGGGAGCTGTTTTTT	CSVLSEAGELFF
.	.	TRBV24-1	TRBJ2-1	TGTGCCACCAGCTCAGCCGAGGGCCTCGACAATGAGCAGTTCTTC	CATSSAEGLDNEQFF
.	TRBD1	TRBV2	TRBJ1-5	TGTGCCAGCATGGCGGGACAGGGGCAGAGTCAGCCCCAGCATTTT	CASMAGQGQSQPQHF
many	TRBD1	TRBV29-1	TRBJ2-7	TGCAGCGTTGAATGGACAGGGTTGGCCTACGAGCAGTACTTC	CSVEWTGLAYEQYF
many	.	TRBV20-1	TRBJ1-1	TGCAGTGCTAACAGACAGCACAACACTGAAGCTTTCTTT	CSANRQHNTEAFF
few	TRBD2	TRBV12-3/TRBV12-4	TRBJ2-2	TGTGCCAGCAGTCCCGAGGGACTAGCCTTCGGGGAGCTGTTTTTT	CASSPEGLAFGELFF
.	.	TRBV12-3/TRBV12-4	TRBJ1-1	TGTGCCAGCTTGAAGTCTGTCCCCCCGCAGAACACTGAAGCTTTCTTT	CASLKSVPPQNTEAFF
few	.	TRBV9	TRBJ2-5	TGTGCCAGCAGCGTAGGACTCGCGGGATGGGGGGAGACCCAGTACTTC	CASSVGLAGWGETQYF
.	TRBD1	TRBV7-2	TRBJ2-2	TGTGCCAGCAGCTTCCTGACAGGGACGAACACCGGGGAGCTGTTTTTT	CASSFLTGTNTGELFF
many	.	TRBV7-2	TRBJ1-5	TGTGCCAGCAGCTTCCCACACGGTCAGCCCCAGCATTTT	CASSFPHGQPQHF
many	.	TRBV2	TRBJ2-7	TGTGCCAGCGCAGACCGCAGCTTCTACGAGCAGTACTTC	CASADRSFYEQYF
.	.	TRBV7-9	TRBJ1-5	TGTGCCAGCAGCTCACCCTATAGCAATCAGCCCCAGCATTTT	CASSSPYSNQPQHF